The clone carrying this T cell receptor beta chain was detected many times. The antigen is undetermined. CDR3 length: 18 residues. V lost 5 bases to trimming and J lost 8 bases; unmatched junction nucleotides: 18. Looked up from germline, CDR1 is MNHEY and CDR2 is SMNVEV (reference sequence). The data were obtained in a study of naive and memory T cell subsets. Study-level points and caveats: This RNA-based method may be sensitive to activation-related transcript changes.

An oligonucleotide containing a UMI was ligated to the 3' end of TCR cDNA. Cells were not sorted; total RNA input targeted roughly 1 to 1,100 ng. Ligated cDNA underwent four rounds of PCR with nested alpha and beta constant region primers and SP2. For blood and skin samples, reverse transcription used TCR alpha and beta constant primers. TCRdb called the 5' RACE reads again in MiXCR, with one record for every CDR3 protein. The profile shows tens of thousands of distinct CDR3 sequences, approximately 8% of them singletons. The clonotype comes from a female donor in good health. The chain recombines TRBV27 with TRBJ2-1; 10 nucleotides line up with TRBD2. The CDR3 spells CASSTRGVSGRLLDEQFF. CDR3 DNA: TGTGCCAGCAGTACCCGGGGGGTTAGCGGGAGGCTCCTGGATGAGCAGTTCTTC.